Only a few counts were recorded for the clone carrying this TCR beta chain. The antigen is not known. There are 15 residues in the CDR3. Germline trimming cut 6 bases from V and 6 bases from J; bases unmatched to any gene: 10. Germline assignment: CDR1 MNHEY and CDR2 SMNVEV (reference sequence). RNA transcripts were the template for amplifying TCR beta CDR3 regions. A first-round RT-PCR of the TCR CDR3 used the HTBI primer set. TCRdb re-called the multiplex PCR reads through MiXCR, storing one row per CDR3 protein. The table has under 350,000 distinct CDR3 sequences, about a sixth seen once. This entry is derived from a study of T cells in Graves' hyperthyroidism and ophthalmopathy. Study background: Before treatment of any kind, peripheral blood was taken at initial diagnosis.

Any patient presenting with uncontrolled infection, other autoimmune disease, pregnancy or lactation was left out. Orbital computed tomography, thyroid ultrasound, serum thyroxine and TRAb, and clinical symptoms together informed the diagnoses. Study-wide points: Most thyroid clonotypes expanded above 0.001 appeared in blood too.

Sequenced: blood. The clonotype originates from a woman aged 55 to 70 with Graves' ophthalmopathy. The chain carries TRBV27 and TRBJ2-1; 8 bases line up with TRBD2. Written as DNA, the CDR3 is TGTGCCAGCAGCTGGGCCAGCGGGAGACGCAATGAGCAGTTCTTC. Translating gives CASSWASGRRNEQFF.